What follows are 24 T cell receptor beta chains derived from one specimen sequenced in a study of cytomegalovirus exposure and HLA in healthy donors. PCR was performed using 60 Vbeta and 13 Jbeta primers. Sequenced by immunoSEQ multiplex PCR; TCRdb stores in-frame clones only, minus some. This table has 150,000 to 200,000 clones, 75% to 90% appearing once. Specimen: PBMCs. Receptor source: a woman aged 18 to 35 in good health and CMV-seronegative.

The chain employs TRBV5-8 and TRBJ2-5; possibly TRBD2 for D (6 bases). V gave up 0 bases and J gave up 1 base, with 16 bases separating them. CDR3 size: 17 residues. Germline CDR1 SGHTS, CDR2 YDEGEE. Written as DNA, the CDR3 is TGTGCCAGCAGCTTGGCCATACGGGACTCCCGCCAAGAGACCCAGTACTTC. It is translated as CASSLAIRDSRQETQYF.

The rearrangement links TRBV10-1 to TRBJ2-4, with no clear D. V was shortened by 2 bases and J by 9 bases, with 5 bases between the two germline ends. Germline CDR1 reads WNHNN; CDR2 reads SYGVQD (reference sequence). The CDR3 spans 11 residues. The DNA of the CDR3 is TGCGCCAGCAGTGAGGTCCGCATTCAGTACTTC. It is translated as CASSEVRIQYF.

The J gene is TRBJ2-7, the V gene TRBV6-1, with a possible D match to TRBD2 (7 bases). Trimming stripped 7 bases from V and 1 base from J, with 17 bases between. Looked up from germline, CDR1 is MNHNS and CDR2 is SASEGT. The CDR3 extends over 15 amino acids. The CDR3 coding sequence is TGTGCCAGCACAAGGACTAGAGGGGGGTCCTACGAGCAGTACTTC. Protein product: CASTRTRGGSYEQYF.

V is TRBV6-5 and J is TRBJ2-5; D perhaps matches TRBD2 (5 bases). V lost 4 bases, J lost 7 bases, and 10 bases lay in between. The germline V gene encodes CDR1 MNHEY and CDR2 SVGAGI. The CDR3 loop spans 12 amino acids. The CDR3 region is CASSSVAGTQYF. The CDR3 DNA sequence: TGTGCCAGCAGTTCCGTCGCGGGGACCCAGTACTTC.

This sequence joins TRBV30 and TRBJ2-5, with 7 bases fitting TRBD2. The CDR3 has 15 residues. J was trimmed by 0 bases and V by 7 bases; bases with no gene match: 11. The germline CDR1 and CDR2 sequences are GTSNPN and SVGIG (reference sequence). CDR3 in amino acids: CASSRGESYQETQYF. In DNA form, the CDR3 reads TGTGCCTCCTCCCGGGGGGAGTCGTACCAAGAGACCCAGTACTTC.

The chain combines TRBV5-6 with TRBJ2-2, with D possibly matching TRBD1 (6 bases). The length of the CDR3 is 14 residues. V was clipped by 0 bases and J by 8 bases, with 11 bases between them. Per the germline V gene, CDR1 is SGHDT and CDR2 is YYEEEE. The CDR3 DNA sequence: TGTGCCAGCAGCTTGGGCCTAAGGGGGGGGGAGCTGTTTTTT. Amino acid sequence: CASSLGLRGGELFF.

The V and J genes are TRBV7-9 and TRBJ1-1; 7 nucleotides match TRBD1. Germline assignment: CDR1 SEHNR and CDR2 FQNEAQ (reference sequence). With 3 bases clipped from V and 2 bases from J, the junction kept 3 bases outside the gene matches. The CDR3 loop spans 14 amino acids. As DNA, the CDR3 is TGTGCCAGCAGCTTGGACAGGCCAAACACTGAAGCTTTCTTT. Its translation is CASSLDRPNTEAFF.

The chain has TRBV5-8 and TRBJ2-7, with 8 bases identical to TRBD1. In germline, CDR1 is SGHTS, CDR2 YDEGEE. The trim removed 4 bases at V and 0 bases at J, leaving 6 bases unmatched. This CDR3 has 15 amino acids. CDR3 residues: CASSPGQGASYEQYF. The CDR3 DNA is TGTGCCAGCAGCCCTGGACAGGGCGCCTCCTACGAGCAGTACTTC. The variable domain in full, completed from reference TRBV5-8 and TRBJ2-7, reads EAGVTQSPTHLIKTRGQQATLRCSPISGHTSVYWYQQALGLGLQFLLWYDEGEERNRGNFPPRFSGRQFPNYSSELNVNALELEDSALYLCASSPGQGASYEQYFGPGTRLTVT.

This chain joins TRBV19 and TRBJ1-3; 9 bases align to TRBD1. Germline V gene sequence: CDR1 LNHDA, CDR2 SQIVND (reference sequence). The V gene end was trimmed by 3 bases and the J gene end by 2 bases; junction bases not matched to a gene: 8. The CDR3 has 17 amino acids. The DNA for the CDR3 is TGTGCCAGTAGTATTGTTGGACAGGGGACGGCTGGAAACACCATATATTTT. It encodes CASSIVGQGTAGNTIYF. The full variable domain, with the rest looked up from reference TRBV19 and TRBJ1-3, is DGGITQSPKYLFRKEGQNVTLSCEQNLNHDAMYWYRQDPGQGLRLIYYSQIVNDFQKGDIAEGYSVSREKKESFPLTVTSAQKNPTAFYLCASSIVGQGTAGNTIYFGEGSWLTVV.

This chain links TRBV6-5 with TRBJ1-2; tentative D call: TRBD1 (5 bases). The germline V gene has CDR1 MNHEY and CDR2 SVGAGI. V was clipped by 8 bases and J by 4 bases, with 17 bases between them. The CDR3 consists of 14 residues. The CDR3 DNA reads TGTGCCAGCGTAGGGCAGGGATTCAGCTATGGCTACACCTTC. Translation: CASVGQGFSYGYTF.

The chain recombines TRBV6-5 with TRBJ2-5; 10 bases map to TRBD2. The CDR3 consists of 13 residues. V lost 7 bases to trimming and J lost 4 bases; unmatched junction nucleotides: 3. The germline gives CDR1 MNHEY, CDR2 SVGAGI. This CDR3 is CASIPSGRETQYF. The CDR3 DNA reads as TGTGCCAGCATTCCTAGCGGGAGAGAGACCCAGTACTTC.

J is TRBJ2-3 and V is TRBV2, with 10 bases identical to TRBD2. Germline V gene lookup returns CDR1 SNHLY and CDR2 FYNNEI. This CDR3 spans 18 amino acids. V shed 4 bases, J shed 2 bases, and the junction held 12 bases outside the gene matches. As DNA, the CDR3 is TGTGCCAGCAGTGTGGCAAGCGGGAGGGGTGGGGACACAGATACGCAGTATTTT. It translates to CASSVASGRGGDTDTQYF.

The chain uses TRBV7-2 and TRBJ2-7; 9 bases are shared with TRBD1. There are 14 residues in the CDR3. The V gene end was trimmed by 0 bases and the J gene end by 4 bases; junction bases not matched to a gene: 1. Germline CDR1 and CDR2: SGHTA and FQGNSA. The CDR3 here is CASSLAGTGYEQYF. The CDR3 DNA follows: TGTGCCAGCAGCTTAGCAGGGACAGGGTACGAGCAGTACTTC.

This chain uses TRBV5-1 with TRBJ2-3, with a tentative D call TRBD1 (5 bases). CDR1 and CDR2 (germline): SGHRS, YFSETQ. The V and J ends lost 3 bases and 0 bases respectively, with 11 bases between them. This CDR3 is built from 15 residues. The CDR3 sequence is CASSYTGRSTDTQYF. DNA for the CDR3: TGCGCCAGCAGCTACACAGGCCGAAGCACAGATACGCAGTATTTT.

The CDR3 loop reads CASSLASGQKESEQYF. Written as DNA, the CDR3 is TGTGCCAGCAGCTTAGCCTCGGGACAAAAGGAAAGCGAGCAGTACTTC. The V call is TRBV7-9, the J call TRBJ2-7, with a possible D match to TRBD1 (6 bases). The CDR3 has 16 amino acids. The germline gives CDR1 SEHNR, CDR2 FQNEAQ (reference sequence). Trimming pared 0 bases from V and 6 bases from J, leaving 18 bases between.

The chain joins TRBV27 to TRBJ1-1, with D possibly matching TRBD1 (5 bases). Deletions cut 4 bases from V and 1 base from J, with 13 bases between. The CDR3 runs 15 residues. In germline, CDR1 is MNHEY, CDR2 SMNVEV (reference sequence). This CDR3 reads CASSSGGEPNTEAFF. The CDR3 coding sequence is TGTGCCAGCAGTTCTGGGGGGGAGCCGAACACTGAAGCTTTCTTT.

The DNA for the CDR3 is TGTGCCAGCAGTGGATCAGACAGGGGGTATGGCTACACCTTC. It encodes CASSGSDRGYGYTF. The chain recombines TRBV6-5 with TRBJ1-2, with 9 bases fitting TRBD1. The CDR3 spans 14 residues. V was pared by 5 bases and J by 5 bases, with 6 bases of the junction left unmatched. From germline, CDR1 is MNHEY and CDR2 SVGAGI.

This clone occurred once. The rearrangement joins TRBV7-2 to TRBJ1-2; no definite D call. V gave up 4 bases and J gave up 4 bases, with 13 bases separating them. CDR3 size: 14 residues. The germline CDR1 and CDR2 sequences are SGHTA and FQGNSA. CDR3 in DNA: TGTGCCAGCAGCTCACGAGCGGAGGTCTATGGCTACACCTTC. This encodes CASSSRAEVYGYTF.

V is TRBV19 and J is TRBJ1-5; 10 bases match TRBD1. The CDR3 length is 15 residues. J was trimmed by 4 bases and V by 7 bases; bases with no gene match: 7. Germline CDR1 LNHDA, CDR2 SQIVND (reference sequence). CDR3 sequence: CASKRQGARNQPQHF. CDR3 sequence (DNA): TGTGCCAGTAAGAGACAGGGGGCACGGAATCAGCCCCAGCATTTT.

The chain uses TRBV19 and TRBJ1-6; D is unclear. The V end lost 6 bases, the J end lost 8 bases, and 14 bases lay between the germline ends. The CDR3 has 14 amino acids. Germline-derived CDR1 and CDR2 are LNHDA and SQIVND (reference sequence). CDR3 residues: CASSYRDFDSPLHF. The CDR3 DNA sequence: TGTGCCAGTAGCTATCGAGACTTCGATTCACCCCTCCACTTT.

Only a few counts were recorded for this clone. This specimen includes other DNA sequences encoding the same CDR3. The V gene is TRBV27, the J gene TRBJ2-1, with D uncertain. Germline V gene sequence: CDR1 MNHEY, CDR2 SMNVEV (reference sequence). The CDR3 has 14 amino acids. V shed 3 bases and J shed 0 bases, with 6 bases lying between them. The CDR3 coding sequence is TGTGCCAGCAGTTTGCGGAGCTCCTACAATGAGCAGTTCTTC. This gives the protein CASSLRSSYNEQFF.

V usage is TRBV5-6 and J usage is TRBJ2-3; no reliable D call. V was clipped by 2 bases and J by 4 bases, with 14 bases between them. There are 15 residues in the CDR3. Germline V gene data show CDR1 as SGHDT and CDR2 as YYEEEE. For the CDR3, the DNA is TGTGCCAGCAGCTTAAGGAGTTGGTGGGCAGATACGCAGTATTTT. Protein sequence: CASSLRSWWADTQYF. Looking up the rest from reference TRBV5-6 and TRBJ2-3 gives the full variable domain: DAGVTQSPTHLIKTRGQQVTLRCSPKSGHDTVSWYQQALGQGPQFIFQYYEEEERQRGNFPDRFSGHQFPNYSSELNVNALLLGDSALYLCASSLRSWWADTQYFGPGTRLTVL.

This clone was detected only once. This chain's CDR3 is CAWSLRATDTQYF. The CDR3 DNA sequence: TGTGCCTGGAGTCTGCGGGCCACAGATACGCAGTATTTT. The chain links TRBV30 to TRBJ2-3; a possible D gene is TRBD2 (5 bases). The CDR3 runs 13 residues. Germline values: CDR1 GTSNPN, CDR2 SVGIG (reference sequence). V was trimmed by 2 bases and J by 2 bases, leaving 8 bases between them. The full variable domain, completed using reference TRBV30 and TRBJ2-3, is SQTIHQWPATLVQPVGSPLSLECTVEGTSNPNLYWYRQAAGRGLQLLFYSVGIGQISSEVPQNLSASRPQDRQFILSSKKLLLSDSGFYLCAWSLRATDTQYFGPGTRLTVL.

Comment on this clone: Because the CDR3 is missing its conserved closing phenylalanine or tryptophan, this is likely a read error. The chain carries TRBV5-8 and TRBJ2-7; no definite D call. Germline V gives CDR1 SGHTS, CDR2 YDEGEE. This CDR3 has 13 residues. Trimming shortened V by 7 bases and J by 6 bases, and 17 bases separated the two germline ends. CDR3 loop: CASSLSPSSEQYL. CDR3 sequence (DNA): TGTGCCAGCTCCTTAAGCCCCTCGAGCGAGCAGTACCTC.